The rows below give T cell receptor beta chains drawn from one sample of a study of human T cells and chemical hapten exposure. One entry per CDR3 protein results from TCRdb running MiXCR on the RACE reads. The table includes over 300,000 distinct CDR3 sequences, 4.5% to 6% detected once. The material sequenced was whole blood, taken in connection with sensitization to the hapten diphenylcyclopropenone (DPC). Receptor source: a woman aged 50 to 60 with alopecia areata. Some clones in this sample may be carry-over from other donors' samples. The CDR3 runs from the conserved cysteine through the conserved F or W. Fields, in order: clone size, D gene, V gene, J gene, CDR3 DNA, CDR3 protein. A D gene is named only where the DNA matches it firmly. Part of the rows lack a size; the others show once, few, many or a class for expanded clones.

few	TRBD2	TRBV7-6	TRBJ2-1	TGTGCCAGCAGCCTCTCTCTGGGAGCGGGGCCTTACAATGAGCAGTTCTTC	CASSLSLGAGPYNEQFF
many	TRBD1	TRBV7-8	TRBJ2-3	TGTGCCGGAGGGACAGGGGGCACAGATACGCAGTATTTT	CAGGTGGTDTQYF
many	.	TRBV7-2	TRBJ1-5	TGTGCCAGCAGCCCCGTTGGCGGGGGCAGGCAGCCCCAGCATTTT	CASSPVGGGRQPQHF
many	TRBD1	TRBV2	TRBJ1-2	TGTGCCAGCAGTGAAGTAGGGACAGGGAATCATGGCTACACCTTC	CASSEVGTGNHGYTF
few	.	TRBV10-3	TRBJ2-7	TGTGCCATCTCGAGGGACCCCTACGAGCAGTACTTC	CAISRDPYEQYF
.	TRBD2	TRBV10-1	TRBJ2-3	TGCGCCAGCAGTCCCGGGACTAGCGGGAGAAGAGATACGCAGTATTTT	CASSPGTSGRRDTQYF
.	TRBD1	TRBV29-1	TRBJ1-1	TGCAGCGTTGATTTGGGCAGGGGGCTACAGAACACTGAAGCTTTCTTT	CSVDLGRGLQNTEAFF
many	.	TRBV6-2/TRBV6-3	TRBJ1-4	TGTGCCAGCAGTTGGGGCCCGACTAATGAAAAACTGTTTTTT	CASSWGPTNEKLFF
many	.	TRBV7-9	TRBJ2-4	TGTGCCAGCAGCCCTGGACCCTATGGGGCCAAAAACATTCAGTACTTC	CASSPGPYGAKNIQYF
.	.	TRBV4-3	TRBJ1-6	TGCGCCAGCAGCCAAGATGGGGGGAGGAATTCACCCCTCCACTTT	CASSQDGGRNSPLHF
many	.	TRBV5-1	TRBJ1-1	TGCGCCAGCAGTGAGAGGAACACTGAAGCTTTCTTT	CASSERNTEAFF
many	.	TRBV7-9	TRBJ1-5	TGTGCCAGCAGCTTAGGAGGGATCAATCAGCCCCAGCATTTT	CASSLGGINQPQHF
many	.	TRBV27	TRBJ1-5	TGTGCCAGCAGTTTAATTGGGGACCAGCCCCAGCATTTT	CASSLIGDQPQHF
many	.	TRBV7-6	TRBJ2-5	TGTGCCAGCAGCTTAGTTGAGCGCGAGACCCAGTACTTC	CASSLVERETQYF
few	.	TRBV9	TRBJ2-3	TGTGCCAGCAGCGCCTTCTCTTCTAGCGCGAGCACAGATACGCAGTATTTT	CASSAFSSSASTDTQYF
.	.	TRBV7-9	TRBJ2-1	TGTGCCAGCAGCTTACGTCTAGGCTCCTACAATGAGCAGTTCTTC	CASSLRLGSYNEQFF
many	.	TRBV6-6	TRBJ2-5	TGTGCCAGCACCCAGGACAGATCCCAAGGGACCCAGTACTTC	CASTQDRSQGTQYF
few	TRBD1	TRBV5-1	TRBJ1-1	TGCGCCAGCAGCTTGTTAGGGGGCCACACTGAAGCTTTCTTT	CASSLLGGHTEAFF
few	TRBD1	TRBV10-2	TRBJ1-4	TGCGCCAGCAGTGAGGGGGACAGAGAGTTGTTTTTT	CASSEGDRELFF
few	TRBD2	TRBV6-5	TRBJ2-3	TGTGCCAGCAGTAAGGCCGGGACTACCTACACAGATACGCAGTATTTT	CASSKAGTTYTDTQYF
many	.	TRBV5-1	TRBJ2-1	TGCGCCAGCAGCGTGTGGGGTGAGGGACACAATGAGCAGTTCTTC	CASSVWGEGHNEQFF
.	.	TRBV29-1	TRBJ1-1	TGCAGCGACGTCCGAGGCACTGAAGCTTTCTTT	CSDVRGTEAFF
many	TRBD1	TRBV6-2/TRBV6-3	TRBJ2-1	TGTGCCAGCAGTTACTCGAGCTGGGACAGGGATTACAATGAGCAGTTCTTC	CASSYSSWDRDYNEQFF
.	.	TRBV4-2	TRBJ2-3	TGTGCCAGCAGCCAAGAACTAGCTGAAAGCACAGATACGCAGTATTTT	CASSQELAESTDTQYF
few	TRBD1	TRBV18	TRBJ2-3	TGTGCCAGCTCACGTTCCGGGACAGGGGTGGGCACAGATACGCAGTATTTT	CASSRSGTGVGTDTQYF
many	TRBD2	TRBV25-1	TRBJ2-7	TGTGCCAGCACCAAGCGGGGGTCCTACGAGCAGTACTTC	CASTKRGSYEQYF
few	TRBD1	TRBV7-9	TRBJ2-2	TGTGCCAGCAGCTTACCGACAGGGATCTCCACCGGGGAGCTGTTTTTT	CASSLPTGISTGELFF
.	.	TRBV3-1	TRBJ2-1	TGTGCCAGCAGCCAATCAGGAGCTACCTACAATGAGCAGTTCTTC	CASSQSGATYNEQFF
few	.	TRBV18	TRBJ2-1	TGTGCCAGCTCACCAAACAACGCCAATGAGCAGTTCTTC	CASSPNNANEQFF
.	.	TRBV27	TRBJ1-5	TGTGCCAGCAGTTTTTCTGCAGGTGGTCCAAATCAGCCCCAGCATTTT	CASSFSAGGPNQPQHF
few	.	TRBV12-3/TRBV12-4	TRBJ1-5	TGTGCCAGCAGTTTATTAAGGGCTGATCAGCCCCAGCATTTT	CASSLLRADQPQHF
.	TRBD2	TRBV20-1	TRBJ2-7	TGCAGTGCTTCTCCGGGACTAGCGGGGGGAGGGGAGCAGTACTTC	CSASPGLAGGGEQYF
many	.	TRBV10-2	TRBJ2-5	TGCGCCAGCAGTGAGTCTCTAGCGAGAGGGACCCAGTACTTC	CASSESLARGTQYF
.	.	TRBV14	TRBJ1-1	TGTGCCAGCAGCCAAGACTTCAAGGGGTTTTTGAACACTGAAGCTTTCTTT	CASSQDFKGFLNTEAFF
many	.	TRBV2	TRBJ2-3	TGTGCCAGCAGTGAAGCGGGTTGGGCGGGGACTAGCACAGATACGCAGTATTTT	CASSEAGWAGTSTDTQYF